These 31 T cell receptor beta chains were all obtained from the same sample, sequenced in a study of blood T cell repertoires in COVID-19. Sequencing used immunoSEQ multiplex PCR; TCRdb keeps in-frame clones, though not all of them. The table lists 380,000 or so clones, 89% of them singletons. Sample: peripheral blood. The receptors come from a man aged 40-55 years with acute or convalescent COVID-19.

This clone was seen only a few times. The CDR3 loop is CASSLDIIEYF. As DNA, the CDR3 is TGTGCCAGCAGCTTAGATATTATCGAGTACTTC. The chain carries TRBV11-2 and TRBJ2-7; D is undetermined. This CDR3 contains 11 residues. V was cut by 0 bases and J by 11 bases, with 8 bases left in between. The germline gives CDR1 SGHAT, CDR2 FQNNGV.

On this clone itself: One end of the junction fails to match germline, which may point to a read error. The chain employs TRBV7-7 and TRBJ2-1; 12 bases match TRBD2. Germline CDR1 SSHAT, CDR2 FNYEAQ (reference sequence). This CDR3 is built from 17 residues. The CDR3 here is CASSLQVSSSGRAEQFF. The CDR3 DNA reads TGTGCTAGCAGCTTACAAGTGTCGTCTAGCGGGAGGGCTGAGCAGTTCTTC.

The chain combines TRBV19 with TRBJ2-3, with 7 bases aligning to TRBD2. This CDR3 is built from 16 residues. Germline V CDR1 and CDR2: LNHDA, SQIVND (reference sequence). V dropped 8 bases and J dropped 6; count of bases not matched to a gene: 17. The CDR3, as DNA: TGTGCCAGTTCAATCCTCGCGGGGGTTCGTTACGATACGCAGTATTTT. Protein product: CASSILAGVRYDTQYF.

The chain is built from TRBV7-2 and TRBJ2-4, with D possibly TRBD2 on 6 matching bases. Germline V lookup: CDR1 SGHTA, CDR2 FQGNSA. The V gene lost 5 bases and the J gene lost 3 bases, with 14 bases spanning the gap. CDR3 length: 15 amino acids. CDR3 DNA sequence: TGTGCCAGCAGCCCCAGGGAGGTGGTCAAAAACATTCAGTACTTC. This sequence encodes CASSPREVVKNIQYF.

This clone was found once. The chain joins TRBV9 to TRBJ1-6; no clear D. Germline CDR1 is SGDLS and CDR2 is YYNGEE. CDR3 length equals 13 residues. V gave up 1 base and J gave up 7 bases, with 6 bases separating them. The CDR3 sequence: CASSVTRNSPLHF. DNA for the CDR3: TGTGCCAGCAGCGTAACAAGAAATTCACCCCTCCACTTT.

CDR3 in DNA: TGTGCCAGCTCACCGCCCGACAGGGTTGGAGAGACCCAGTACTTC. Residues: CASSPPDRVGETQYF. This sequence joins TRBV18 and TRBJ2-5; 7 bases are shared with TRBD1. Germline V gene data show CDR1 as KGHSH and CDR2 as LQKENI. V lost 3 bases, J lost 4 bases, and 8 bases stayed unmatched. The CDR3 spans 15 residues.

The rearrangement links TRBV4-3 to TRBJ2-1; 7 bases align to TRBD1. V dropped 4 bases and J dropped 7; count of bases not matched to a gene: 4. The CDR3 extends over 13 amino acids. The germline gives CDR1 LGHNA, CDR2 YSLEER. CDR3 in amino acids: CASSLDRKNEQFF. The CDR3 coding sequence is TGCGCCAGCAGCCTGGACAGGAAAAATGAGCAGTTCTTC.

The genes are TRBV14 and TRBJ1-2; 10 bases align to TRBD1. The CDR3 is 14 residues long. CDR1 is SGHDN and CDR2 is FVKESK in the germline V gene. V dropped 2 bases and J dropped 6; count of bases not matched to a gene: 3. The DNA of the CDR3 is TGTGCCAGCAGCCAAACGACAGGGGGCCATGGCTACACCTTC. This codes for CASSQTTGGHGYTF. Full variable domain (missing parts from reference TRBV14 and TRBJ1-2): EAGVTQFPSHSVIEKGQTVTLRCDPISGHDNLYWYRRVMGKEIKFLLHFVKESKQDESGMPNNRFLAERTGGTYSTLKVQPAELEDSGVYFCASSQTTGGHGYTFGSGTRLTVV.

J is TRBJ2-1 and V is TRBV4-1, with TRBD2 as a possible D gene (6 bases). V lost 3 bases to trimming and J lost 6 bases, with 18 bases between them. The length of the CDR3 is 16 residues. Germline V gene lookup returns CDR1 MGHRA and CDR2 YSYEKL. The CDR3 DNA reads TGCGCCAGCAGCCATCCTAGGAGCGGGTTCGGCAATGAGCAGTTCTTC. Protein sequence: CASSHPRSGFGNEQFF.

The V and J genes are TRBV4-3 and TRBJ1-2; no clear D gene. This CDR3 spans 16 amino acids. V was pared by 1 base and J by 1 base, with 13 bases between. Germline-derived CDR1 and CDR2 are LGHNA and YSLEER. CDR3 protein: CASSQVLIGDNYGYTF. The CDR3 DNA is TGCGCCAGCAGCCAAGTGCTTATCGGGGATAACTATGGCTACACCTTC.

This chain joins TRBV6-2 or TRBV6-3 and TRBJ1-1; tentative D call: TRBD1 (6 bases). Trimming left V 2 bases short and J 5 bases short, with 12 bases between. The CDR3 covers 14 residues. Germline V gene data show CDR1 as MNHEY and CDR2 as SVGEGT. The CDR3 loop is CASSYGGIRTEAFF. In DNA form, the CDR3 reads TGTGCCAGCAGTTACGGGGGCATTCGGACTGAAGCTTTCTTT.

This chain links TRBV10-3 with TRBJ2-1, with a tentative D call TRBD2 (5 bases). The germline V gene has CDR1 ENHRY and CDR2 SYGVKD. This CDR3 spans 17 amino acids. The V end was cut by 5 bases, the J end by 6 bases, with 23 bases between. The CDR3 bases are TGTGCCATCAGTCCATCCTCCGGTCGGCGGGTTAGCAATGAGCAGTTCTTC. Translation: CAISPSSGRRVSNEQFF.

A few counts support this clone. The chain recombines TRBV29-1 with TRBJ2-2; 10 nucleotides line up with TRBD1. CDR3 length equals 15 residues. Per germline, CDR1 SQVTM and CDR2 ANQGSEA. Trimming removed 1 base from V and 6 bases from J; junction bases left unmatched: 5. As DNA, the CDR3 is TGCAGCGTTGAAGTGCGACAGGGGGCTGCCGGGGAGCTGTTTTTT. Translating gives CSVEVRQGAAGELFF.

A few counts support this clone. CDR3 sequence (DNA): TGCGCCAGCAGCTTGGCCGAGTCAGGGGGTTCCTACGAGCAGTACTTC. Amino acid sequence: CASSLAESGGSYEQYF. J is TRBJ2-7 and V is TRBV5-1, with 7 nucleotides matching TRBD1. Germline CDR1 reads SGHRS; CDR2 reads YFSETQ. V was pared by 0 bases and J by 1 base, with 7 bases of the junction left unmatched. CDR3 length: 16 amino acids. Filled out from reference TRBV5-1 and TRBJ2-7, the complete variable domain reads KAGVTQTPRYLIKTRGQQVTLSCSPISGHRSVSWYQQTPGQGLQFLFEYFSETQRNKGNFPGRFSGRQFSNSRSEMNVSTLELGDSALYLCASSLAESGGSYEQYFGPGTRLTVT.

V and J are TRBV6-2 or TRBV6-3 and TRBJ2-1; TRBD2 matches 15 bases. The V gene's germline CDR1 is MNHEY and CDR2 SVGEGT. The CDR3 is 17 residues long. V was clipped by 0 bases and J by 9 bases; unmatched bases: 6. This chain's CDR3 is CASSYSVGLAGGGEQFF. CDR3 DNA: TGTGCCAGCAGTTACTCGGTGGGACTAGCGGGAGGAGGTGAGCAGTTCTTC.

The rearrangement uses TRBV19 and TRBJ1-1; 8 nucleotides match TRBD1. This CDR3 is 15 amino acids long. Germline CDR1 is LNHDA and CDR2 is SQIVND (reference sequence). J gave up 1 base and V 4 bases, and 5 bases lay outside the gene matches. The DNA of the CDR3 is TGTGCCAGTAGTACGACAGGGGCCCCGAACACTGAAGCTTTCTTT. Protein product: CASSTTGAPNTEAFF.

The V gene is TRBV4-1, the J gene TRBJ1-1; 8 nucleotides align to TRBD1. The CDR3 is made up of 15 amino acids. V lost 2 bases and J lost 11; bases outside the gene matches: 13. Germline V gene sequence: CDR1 MGHRA, CDR2 YSYEKL. The CDR3 is CASSQFNTGTGRAFF. CDR3 DNA: TGCGCCAGCAGCCAATTCAATACCGGGACAGGTCGGGCTTTCTTT.

The CDR3 DNA is TGTGCCAGCAGCCTTAATTCACCCCTCCACTTT. It codes for CASSLNSPLHF. The genes are TRBV7-2 and TRBJ1-6; D remains unclear. The germline V gene encodes CDR1 SGHTA and CDR2 FQGNSA. Trimming took 5 bases from V and 6 from J, leaving 2 bases between them. The CDR3 is 11 amino acids.

The gene calls are TRBV12-3 or TRBV12-4 and TRBJ1-5; D gene unclear. Trimming removed 1 base at V and 5 bases at J, with 6 bases between. The CDR3 runs 13 residues. The CDR3 nucleotides read TGTGCCAGCAGTTTAGGTCCGGATCAGCCCCAGCATTTT. It specifies CASSLGPDQPQHF.

The chain has TRBV5-5 and TRBJ1-1, with D possibly matching TRBD1 (5 bases). Germline V gene lookup returns CDR1 SGHKS and CDR2 YYEKEE (reference sequence). V was shortened by 3 bases and J by 5 bases, with 11 bases between the two germline ends. CDR3 length equals 13 residues. In DNA, the CDR3 is TGTGCCAGCAGCTCCGAGACAGAGACTGAAGCTTTCTTT. It codes for CASSSETETEAFF.

The chain links TRBV2 to TRBJ1-1; 11 positions match TRBD1. J lost 5 bases, V lost 3 bases, and 5 bases had no gene match. The CDR3 has 15 residues. CDR1 is SNHLY, CDR2 FYNNEI, per germline. DNA of the CDR3: TGTGCCAGCAGTGAGGACAGGGGGCGAGGGACTGAAGCTTTCTTT. Translation gives CASSEDRGRGTEAFF.

The count of this clone is one. The chain is built from TRBV4-2 and TRBJ2-1; TRBD2 matches 8 bases. V trimming: 5 bases; J trimming: 5 bases; junction bases outside the gene matches: 8. This CDR3 has 15 residues. Germline values: CDR1 LGHNA, CDR2 YNFKEQ. The CDR3 nucleotides are TGTGCCAGCAGCAGGGTAGCGGGGAGCGACAATGAGCAGTTCTTC. It yields the protein CASSRVAGSDNEQFF.

The CDR3 here is CASSQVSFRATQYF. DNA for the CDR3: TGCGCCAGCAGCCAAGTGTCGTTCAGGGCTACGCAGTATTTT. The chain links TRBV4-3 to TRBJ2-3; a possible D gene is TRBD1 (5 bases). Germline CDR1 reads LGHNA; CDR2 reads YSLEER. This CDR3 spans 14 amino acids. V lost 1 base, J lost 8 bases, and 13 bases lay in between.

J is TRBJ2-7 and V is TRBV27, with TRBD1 matching 8 bases. Per germline, CDR1 MNHEY and CDR2 SMNVEV (reference sequence). With 4 bases clipped from V and 1 base from J, the junction kept 6 bases outside the gene matches. This CDR3 has 15 residues. Here the CDR3 reads CASSSPGTGSYEQYF. In nucleotides, the CDR3 is TGTGCCAGCAGTTCCCCCGGGACAGGATCCTACGAGCAGTACTTC.

This chain connects TRBV19 to TRBJ1-4, with D possibly being TRBD1 (6 bases). The CDR3 extends over 14 amino acids. Germline CDR1 LNHDA, CDR2 SQIVND (reference sequence). V was cut by 6 bases and J by 5 bases, with 13 bases left in between. The CDR3 DNA is TGTGCCAGTAGGCGGACAGCACTGAATGAAAAACTGTTTTTT. Residues: CASRRTALNEKLFF.

The chain employs TRBV14 and TRBJ1-1; D is undetermined. CDR1 and CDR2 from the germline V gene are SGHDN and FVKESK. With 3 bases removed from V and 10 bases from J, the gap between germline ends came to 9 bases. The CDR3 extends over 11 amino acids. The CDR3 loop reads CASSQGGRAFF. The CDR3 DNA reads as TGTGCCAGCAGCCAGGGAGGAAGAGCTTTCTTT.

CDR3 bases: TGTGCCATCAGAACTACTACACCAGAGACCCAGTACTTC. It yields the protein CAIRTTTPETQYF. The J gene is TRBJ2-5, the V gene TRBV10-3; D remains unclear. The CDR3 extends over 13 amino acids. The V and J ends lost 6 bases and 4 bases respectively, with 12 bases between them. Germline lookup yields CDR1 ENHRY and CDR2 SYGVKD.

The chain carries TRBV9 and TRBJ2-4; weak D call: TRBD2 (6 bases). The CDR3 has 16 residues. Trimming took 1 base from V and 6 from J, leaving 17 bases between them. Germline-derived CDR1 and CDR2 are SGDLS and YYNGEE. The CDR3 coding sequence is TGTGCCAGCAGCGTATCCGGGAGCTCGGCCGGAAACATTCAGTACTTC. This gives the protein CASSVSGSSAGNIQYF.

J is TRBJ2-1 and V is TRBV5-4; a weak D match, TRBD1 (6 bases). CDR3 size: 11 residues. Trimming pared 4 bases from V and 14 bases from J, leaving 13 bases between. Germline CDR1 reads SGHNT; CDR2 reads YYREEE (reference sequence). The CDR3 sequence is CASSATGMEFF. The CDR3 nucleotides read TGTGCCAGCAGCGCAACAGGGATGGAGTTCTTC.

The chain links TRBV6-2 or TRBV6-3 to TRBJ1-6, with D hard to call. V lost 0 bases and J 7 bases, leaving 10 bases between the germline ends. CDR1 and CDR2 from the germline V gene are MNHEY and SVGEGT. This CDR3 contains 15 residues. CDR3 coding DNA: TGTGCCAGCAGTTACTCCGCGACACGGAATTCACCCCTCCACTTT. This translates into CASSYSATRNSPLHF.

The chain recombines TRBV11-2 with TRBJ2-1; 10 bases fit TRBD1. The CDR3 consists of 15 residues. J lost 8 bases, V lost 5 bases, and 9 bases had no gene match. Germline CDR1 is SGHAT and CDR2 is FQNNGV. CDR3 loop: CASSHPGTGVHEQFF. The CDR3 nucleotides read TGTGCCAGCAGCCACCCCGGGACAGGGGTCCATGAGCAGTTCTTC.